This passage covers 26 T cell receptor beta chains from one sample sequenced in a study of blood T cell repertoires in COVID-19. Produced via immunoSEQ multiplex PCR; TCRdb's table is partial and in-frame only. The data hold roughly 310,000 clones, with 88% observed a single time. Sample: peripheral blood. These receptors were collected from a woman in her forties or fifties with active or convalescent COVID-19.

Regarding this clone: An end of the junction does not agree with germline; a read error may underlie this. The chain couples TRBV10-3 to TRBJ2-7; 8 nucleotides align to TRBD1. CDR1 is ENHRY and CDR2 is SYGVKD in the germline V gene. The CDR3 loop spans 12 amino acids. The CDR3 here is CAIHSLGTGPEF. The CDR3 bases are TGTGCCATCCATTCTCTCGGGACAGGACCTGAGTTC.

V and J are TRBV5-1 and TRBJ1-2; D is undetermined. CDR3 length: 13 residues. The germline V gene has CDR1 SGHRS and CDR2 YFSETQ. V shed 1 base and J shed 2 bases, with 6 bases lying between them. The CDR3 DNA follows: TGCGCCAGCAGCTTGACAGAAAACTATGGCTACACCTTC. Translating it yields CASSLTENYGYTF.

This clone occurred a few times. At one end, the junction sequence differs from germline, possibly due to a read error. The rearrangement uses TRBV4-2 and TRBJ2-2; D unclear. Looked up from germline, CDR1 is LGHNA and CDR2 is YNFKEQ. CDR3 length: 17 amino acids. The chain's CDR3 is CASSEERFAANTGELFF. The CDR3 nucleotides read TGTGCCAGCAGCGAAGAGAGATTTGCTGCGAACACCGGGGAGCTGTTTTTT.

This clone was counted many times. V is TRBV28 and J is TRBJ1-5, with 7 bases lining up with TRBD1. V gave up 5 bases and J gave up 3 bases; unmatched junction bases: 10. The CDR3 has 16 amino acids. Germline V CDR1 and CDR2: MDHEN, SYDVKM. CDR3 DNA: TGTGCCAGCAGTCAATTAACAGGGGCCTACAATCAGCCCCAGCATTTT. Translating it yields CASSQLTGAYNQPQHF. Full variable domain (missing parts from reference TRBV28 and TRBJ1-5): DVKVTQSSRYLVKRTGEKVFLECVQDMDHENMFWYRQDPGLGLRLIYFSYDVKMKEKGDIPEGYSVSREKKERFSLILESASTNQTSMYLCASSQLTGAYNQPQHFGDGTRLSIL.

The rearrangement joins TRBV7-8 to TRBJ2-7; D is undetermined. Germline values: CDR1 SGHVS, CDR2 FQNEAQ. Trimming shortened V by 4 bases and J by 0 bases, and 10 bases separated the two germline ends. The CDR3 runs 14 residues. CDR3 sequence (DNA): TGTGCCAGCAGCTCCAAAAAGCCCTCCTACGAGCAGTACTTC. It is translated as CASSSKKPSYEQYF.

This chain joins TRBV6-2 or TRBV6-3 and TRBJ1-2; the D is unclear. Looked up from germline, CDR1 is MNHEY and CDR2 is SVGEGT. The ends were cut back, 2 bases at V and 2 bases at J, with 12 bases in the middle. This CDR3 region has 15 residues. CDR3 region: CASSYGGRTNYGYTF. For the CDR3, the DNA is TGTGCCAGCAGTTACGGAGGCAGAACCAACTATGGCTACACCTTC.

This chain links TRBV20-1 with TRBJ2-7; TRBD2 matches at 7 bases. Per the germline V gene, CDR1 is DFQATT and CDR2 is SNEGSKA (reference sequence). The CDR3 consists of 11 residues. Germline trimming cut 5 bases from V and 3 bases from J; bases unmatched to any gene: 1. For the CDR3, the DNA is TGCAGTGCTCGGACTAGCTACGAGCAGTACTTC. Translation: CSARTSYEQYF.

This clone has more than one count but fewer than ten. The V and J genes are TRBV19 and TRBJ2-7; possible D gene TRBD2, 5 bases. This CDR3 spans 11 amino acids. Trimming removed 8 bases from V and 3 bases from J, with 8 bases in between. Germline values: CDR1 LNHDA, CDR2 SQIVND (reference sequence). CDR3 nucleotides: TGTGCCAGTGGAGACTACTACGAGCAGTACTTC. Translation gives CASGDYYEQYF.

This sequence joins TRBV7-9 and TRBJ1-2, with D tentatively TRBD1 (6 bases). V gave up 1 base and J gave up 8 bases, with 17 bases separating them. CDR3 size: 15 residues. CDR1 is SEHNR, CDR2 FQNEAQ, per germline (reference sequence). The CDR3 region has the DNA TGTGCCAGCAGCTTAGGTGAACAGGGCGGTGAAGGCTACACCTTC. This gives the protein CASSLGEQGGEGYTF.

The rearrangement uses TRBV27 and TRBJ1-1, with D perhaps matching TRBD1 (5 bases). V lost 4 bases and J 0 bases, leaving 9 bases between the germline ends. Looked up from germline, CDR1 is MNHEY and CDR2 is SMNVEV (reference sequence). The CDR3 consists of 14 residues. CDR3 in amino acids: CASSSGLLNTEAFF. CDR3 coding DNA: TGTGCCAGCAGTTCGGGACTGTTGAACACTGAAGCTTTCTTT.

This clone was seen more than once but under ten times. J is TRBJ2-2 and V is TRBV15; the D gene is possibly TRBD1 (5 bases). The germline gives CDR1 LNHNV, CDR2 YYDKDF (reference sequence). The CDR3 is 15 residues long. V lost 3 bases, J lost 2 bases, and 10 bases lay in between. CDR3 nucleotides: TGTGCCACCAGCAGGACCAGGGTTAACACCGGGGAGCTGTTTTTT. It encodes CATSRTRVNTGELFF.

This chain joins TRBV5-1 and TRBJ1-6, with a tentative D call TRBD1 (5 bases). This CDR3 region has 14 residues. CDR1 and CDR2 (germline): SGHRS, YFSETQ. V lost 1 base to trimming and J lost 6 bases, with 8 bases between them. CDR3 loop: CASSLQGANSPLHF. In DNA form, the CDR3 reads TGCGCCAGCAGCTTGCAAGGGGCTAATTCACCCCTCCACTTT.

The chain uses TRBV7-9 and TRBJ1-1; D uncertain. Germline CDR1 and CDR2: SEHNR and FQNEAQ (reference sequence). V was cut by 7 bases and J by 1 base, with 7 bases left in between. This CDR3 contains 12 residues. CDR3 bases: TGTGCCAGCAATCACAGGAACACTGAAGCTTTCTTT. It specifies CASNHRNTEAFF.

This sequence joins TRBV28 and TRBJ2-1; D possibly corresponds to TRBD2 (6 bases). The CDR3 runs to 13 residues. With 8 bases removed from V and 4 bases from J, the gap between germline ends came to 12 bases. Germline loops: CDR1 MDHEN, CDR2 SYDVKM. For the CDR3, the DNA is TGTGCCAGCGGCAAACTAGCTTACAATGAGCAGTTCTTC. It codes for CASGKLAYNEQFF.

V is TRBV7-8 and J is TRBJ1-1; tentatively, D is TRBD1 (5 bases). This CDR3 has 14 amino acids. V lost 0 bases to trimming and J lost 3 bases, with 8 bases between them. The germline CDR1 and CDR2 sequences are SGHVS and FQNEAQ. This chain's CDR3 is CASSLAQGYTEAFF. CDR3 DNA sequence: TGTGCCAGCAGCTTAGCCCAGGGTTACACTGAAGCTTTCTTT.

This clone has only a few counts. Written as DNA, the CDR3 is TGTGCCAGCAGCCAAGGAAGGGACAGGGCATTTCGTCCCCAGCATTTT. Amino acids: CASSQGRDRAFRPQHF. J is TRBJ1-5 and V is TRBV3-1 (or the pseudogene TRBV3-2); 9 positions match TRBD1. Germline values: CDR1 LGHDT, CDR2 YNNKEL (reference sequence). The CDR3 spans 16 residues. V was clipped by 1 base and J by 10 bases; unmatched bases: 11.

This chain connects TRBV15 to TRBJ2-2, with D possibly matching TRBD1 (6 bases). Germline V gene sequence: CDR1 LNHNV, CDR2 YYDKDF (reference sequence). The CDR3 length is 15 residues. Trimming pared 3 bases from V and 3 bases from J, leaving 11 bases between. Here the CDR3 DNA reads TGTGCCACCAGCAGGCGGACAGCCGACACCGGGGAGCTGTTTTTT. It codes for CATSRRTADTGELFF.

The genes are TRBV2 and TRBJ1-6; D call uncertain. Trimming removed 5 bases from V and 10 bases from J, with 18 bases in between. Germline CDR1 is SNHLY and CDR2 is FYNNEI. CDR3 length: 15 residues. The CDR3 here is CASSIGRFDRSPLHF. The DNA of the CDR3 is TGTGCCAGCAGTATCGGCAGGTTCGATCGATCACCCCTCCACTTT.

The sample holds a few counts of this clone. CDR3 loop: CAWSFSYRDLQSTNEKLFF. CDR3 nucleotide sequence: TGTGCCTGGAGTTTCAGCTACAGGGACCTACAATCAACTAATGAAAAACTGTTTTTT. V usage is TRBV30 and J usage is TRBJ1-4; maybe TRBD1 (6 bases). The V end was cut by 2 bases, the J end by 0 bases, with 22 bases between. The germline V gene has CDR1 GTSNPN and CDR2 SVGIG (reference sequence). The CDR3 runs 19 residues.

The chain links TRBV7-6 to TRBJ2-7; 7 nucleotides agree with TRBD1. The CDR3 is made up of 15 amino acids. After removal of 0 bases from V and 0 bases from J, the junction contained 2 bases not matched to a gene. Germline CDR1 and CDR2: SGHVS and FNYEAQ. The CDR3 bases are TGTGCCAGCAGCTTAGCGTGGGACAGCTCCTACGAGCAGTACTTC. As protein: CASSLAWDSSYEQYF.

The CDR3 loop is CASSALGSSETQYF. The CDR3 DNA follows: TGTGCCAGCAGTGCCTTGGGGAGTTCAGAGACCCAGTACTTC. This chain connects TRBV2 to TRBJ2-5; D is perhaps TRBD2 (5 bases). Germline loops: CDR1 SNHLY, CDR2 FYNNEI. The CDR3 loop spans 14 amino acids. Trimming pared 4 bases from V and 4 bases from J, leaving 13 bases between.

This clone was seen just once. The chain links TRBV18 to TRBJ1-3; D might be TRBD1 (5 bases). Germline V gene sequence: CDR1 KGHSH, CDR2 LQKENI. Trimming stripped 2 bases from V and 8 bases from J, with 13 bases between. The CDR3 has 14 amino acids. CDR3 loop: CASSPWGRVDTIYF. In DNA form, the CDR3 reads TGTGCCAGCTCACCATGGGGCAGGGTGGACACCATATATTTT.

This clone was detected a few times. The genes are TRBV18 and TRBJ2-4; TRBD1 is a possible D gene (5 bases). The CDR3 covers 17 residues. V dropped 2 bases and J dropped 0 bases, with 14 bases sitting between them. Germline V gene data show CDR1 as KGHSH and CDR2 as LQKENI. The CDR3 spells CASSPRNAGLAKNIQYF. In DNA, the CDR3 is TGTGCCAGCTCACCAAGGAATGCAGGGCTAGCCAAAAACATTCAGTACTTC.

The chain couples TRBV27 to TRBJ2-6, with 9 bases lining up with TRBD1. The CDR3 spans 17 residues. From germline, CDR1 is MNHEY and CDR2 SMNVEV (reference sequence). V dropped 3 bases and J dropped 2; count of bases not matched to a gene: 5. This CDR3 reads CASSFGTGTTGANVLTF. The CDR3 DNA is TGTGCCAGCAGTTTCGGGACAGGGACTACTGGGGCCAACGTCCTGACTTTC.

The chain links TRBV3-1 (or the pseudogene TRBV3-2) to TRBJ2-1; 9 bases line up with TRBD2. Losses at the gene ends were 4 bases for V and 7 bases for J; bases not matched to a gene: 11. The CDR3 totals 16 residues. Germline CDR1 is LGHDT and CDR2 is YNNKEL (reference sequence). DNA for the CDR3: TGTGCCAGCAGCCTGGAGGCGGGGGGGCGAATAAATGAGCAGTTCTTC. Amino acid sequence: CASSLEAGGRINEQFF.

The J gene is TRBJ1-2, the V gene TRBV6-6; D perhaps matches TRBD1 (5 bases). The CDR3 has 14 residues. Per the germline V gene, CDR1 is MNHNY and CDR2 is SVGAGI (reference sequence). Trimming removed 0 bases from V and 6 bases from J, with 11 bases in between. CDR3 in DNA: TGTGCCAGCAGTTACTCGGAAGGGGCGAATGGCTACACCTTC. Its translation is CASSYSEGANGYTF.